This TCR beta chain comes out of a study of blood T cells in healthy people across ages. Comment on this clonotype: The antigen is unknown.

The use of a sample-barcoded 5' primer and a J-beta primer mix characterized a second PCR of roughly 6 to 11 cycles. TCRdb re-called the 5' RACE reads through MiXCR, storing one row per CDR3 protein. The table records approximately 800,000 distinct CDR3 sequences, 58% of them present only once. Study-level points and caveats: The study regarded diversity estimates from one million T cells as underestimates. In older individuals, TCR beta diversity per million T cells was lower, falling roughly linearly with age.

The CDR3 totals 13 residues. The germline V gene has CDR1 SEHNR and CDR2 FQNEAQ (reference sequence). Deletions cut 5 bases from V and 5 bases from J, with 10 bases between. The chain carries TRBV7-9 and TRBJ2-1; TRBD1 is a possible D gene (5 bases). Sequences were obtained from blood. The source is a man aged 30-40 years in good health. The CDR3 is CASSVQGDNEQFF. The CDR3 DNA sequence: TGTGCCAGCAGCGTCCAGGGCGACAATGAGCAGTTCTTC.